These 6 T cell receptor beta chains originate from one sample sequenced in a study of prognosis after radiotherapy for stage I lung cancer. With two-round multiplex PCR, TCR beta CDR3 sequences were amplified from genomic DNA. Round one of PCR was performed, and it used primers specific to each TRBV and TRBJ gene. MiXCR, run by TCRdb on the multiplex PCR reads, gives a single entry per CDR3 protein. The top ten clones hold roughly two fifths of a sample with about 15,000 distinct CDR3 sequences, 17% of them seen once. The source was PBMCs, collected before or after stereotactic body radiation therapy (not recorded which). The receptor source for this set is a donor over 45 with non-small cell lung cancer.

In its sample, this clonotype was seen many times. The chain joins TRBV18 to TRBJ2-7; D is perhaps TRBD1 or TRBD2 (5 bases each). V was cut by 6 bases and J by 4 bases, with 19 bases left in between. Germline assignment: CDR1 KGHSH and CDR2 LQKENI. The CDR3 runs to 15 residues. CDR3 sequence: CASSPLIPEGYEQYF. The DNA for the CDR3 is TGTGCCAGCTCTCCGCTGATCCCCGAGGGGTACGAGCAGTACTTC.

This clonotype was recorded only once. The rearrangement links TRBV28 to TRBJ1-2, with TRBD1 identical over 8 bases. CDR1 and CDR2 (germline): MDHEN, SYDVKM. The CDR3 loop spans 13 amino acids. With V trimmed by 7 bases and J by 4 bases, 5 bases remained unmatched. This CDR3 is CASNGQGLYGYTF. In DNA form, the CDR3 reads TGTGCCAGCAATGGACAGGGCCTCTATGGCTACACCTTC.

This clonotype was seen many times. The V call is TRBV28, the J call TRBJ2-7; TRBD2 matches 13 bases. Unmatched junction bases numbered 5, after V lost 8 bases and J lost 4 bases. The germline V gene encodes CDR1 MDHEN and CDR2 SYDVKM. This CDR3 region has 14 residues. Here the CDR3 reads CASLGLAGIYEQYF. CDR3 nucleotide sequence: TGTGCCAGCTTGGGACTAGCGGGAATTTACGAGCAGTACTTC.

This clonotype was seen many times. V and J are TRBV7-2 and TRBJ2-2, with D possibly TRBD2 on 6 matching bases. Germline assignment: CDR1 SGHTA and CDR2 FQGNSA. V shed 5 bases and J shed 7 bases, with 17 bases lying between them. The CDR3 is 15 residues long. The CDR3 region has the DNA TGTGCCAGCAGCCTCCGAGAGTCCGGGGGCGGGGAGCTGTTTTTT. Translated: CASSLRESGGGELFF.

At least ten counts were recorded for this clonotype. This chain joins TRBV18 and TRBJ1-4; TRBD1 is a possible D gene (6 bases). Per germline, CDR1 KGHSH and CDR2 LQKENI. CDR3 length: 17 amino acids. Trimming removed 6 bases from V and 0 bases from J, with 17 bases in between. The CDR3 DNA is TGTGCCAGCTCGGCGGACAGCCTGTATGCAACTAATGAAAAACTGTTTTTT. This gives the protein CASSADSLYATNEKLFF.

This clonotype was observed at least ten times. This chain links TRBV5-5 with TRBJ2-1; D is unclear. V lost 0 bases to trimming and J lost 3 bases, with 10 bases between them. CDR1 is SGHKS, CDR2 YYEKEE, per germline (reference sequence). The CDR3 runs 15 residues. CDR3 bases: TGTGCCAGCAGCTTGGCGGTGGCCGTCTACAATGAGCAGTTCTTC. Translating gives CASSLAVAVYNEQFF.